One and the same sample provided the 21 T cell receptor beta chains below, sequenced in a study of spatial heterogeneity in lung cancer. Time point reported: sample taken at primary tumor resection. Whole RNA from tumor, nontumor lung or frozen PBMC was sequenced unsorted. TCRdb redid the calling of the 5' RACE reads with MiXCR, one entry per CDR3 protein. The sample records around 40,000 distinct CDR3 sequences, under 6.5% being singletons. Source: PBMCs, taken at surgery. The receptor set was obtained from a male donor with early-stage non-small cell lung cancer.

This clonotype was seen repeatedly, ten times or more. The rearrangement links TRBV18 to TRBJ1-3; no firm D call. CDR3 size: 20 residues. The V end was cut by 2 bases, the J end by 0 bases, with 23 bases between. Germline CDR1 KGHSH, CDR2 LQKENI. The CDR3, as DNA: TGTGCCAGCTCACCATTAATTTTAAGGCGGACCCAGGACTCTGGAAACACCATATATTTT. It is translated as CASSPLILRRTQDSGNTIYF.

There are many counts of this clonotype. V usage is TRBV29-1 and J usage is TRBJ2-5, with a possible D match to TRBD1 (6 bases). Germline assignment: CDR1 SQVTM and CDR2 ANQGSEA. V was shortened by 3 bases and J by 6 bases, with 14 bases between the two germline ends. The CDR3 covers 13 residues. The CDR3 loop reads CSVDPQGSKTQYF. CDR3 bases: TGCAGCGTTGATCCTCAGGGGTCGAAGACCCAGTACTTC.

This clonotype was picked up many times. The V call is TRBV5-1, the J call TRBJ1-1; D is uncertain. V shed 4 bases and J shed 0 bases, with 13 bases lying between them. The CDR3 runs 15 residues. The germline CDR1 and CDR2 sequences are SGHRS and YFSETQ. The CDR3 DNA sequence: TGCGCCAGCAGCCACAGTCTAGACATGAACACTGAAGCTTTCTTT. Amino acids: CASSHSLDMNTEAFF.

The CDR3 loop is CASSADSYSNQPQHF. CDR3 coding DNA: TGTGCCAGCAGTGCGGACAGCTATAGCAATCAGCCCCAGCATTTT. V is TRBV2 and J is TRBJ1-5; tentative D call: TRBD1 (6 bases). Deletions cut 4 bases from V and 0 bases from J, with 10 bases between. Germline assignment: CDR1 SNHLY and CDR2 FYNNEI. This CDR3 is built from 15 residues.

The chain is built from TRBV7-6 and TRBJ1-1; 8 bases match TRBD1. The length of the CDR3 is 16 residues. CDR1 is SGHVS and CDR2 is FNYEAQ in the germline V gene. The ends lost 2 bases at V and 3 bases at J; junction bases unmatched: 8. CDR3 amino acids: CASSLRRTGKDTEAFF. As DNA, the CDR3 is TGTGCCAGCAGCTTACGGAGGACAGGGAAGGACACTGAAGCTTTCTTT.

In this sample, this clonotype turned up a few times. CDR3 protein: CSAAGTSGTYEQYF. CDR3 DNA: TGCAGTGCTGCCGGGACTAGCGGAACCTACGAGCAGTACTTC. The chain couples TRBV20-1 to TRBJ2-7, with 11 bases identical to TRBD2. V lost 5 bases, J lost 2 bases, and 5 bases stayed unmatched. CDR1 and CDR2 from the germline V gene are DFQATT and SNEGSKA (reference sequence). There are 14 residues in the CDR3.

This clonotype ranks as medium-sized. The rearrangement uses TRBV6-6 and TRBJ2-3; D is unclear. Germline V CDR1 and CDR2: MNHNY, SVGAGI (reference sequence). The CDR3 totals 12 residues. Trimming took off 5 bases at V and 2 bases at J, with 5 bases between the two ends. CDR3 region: CASSLNTDTQYF. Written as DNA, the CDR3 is TGTGCCAGCAGTCTGAACACAGATACGCAGTATTTT.

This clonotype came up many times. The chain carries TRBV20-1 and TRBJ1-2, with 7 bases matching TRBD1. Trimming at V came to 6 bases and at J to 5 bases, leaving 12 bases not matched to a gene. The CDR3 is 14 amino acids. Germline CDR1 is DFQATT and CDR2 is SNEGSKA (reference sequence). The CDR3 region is CSALTGVTLYGYTF. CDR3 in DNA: TGCAGTGCCCTTACAGGGGTAACCCTATATGGCTACACCTTC.

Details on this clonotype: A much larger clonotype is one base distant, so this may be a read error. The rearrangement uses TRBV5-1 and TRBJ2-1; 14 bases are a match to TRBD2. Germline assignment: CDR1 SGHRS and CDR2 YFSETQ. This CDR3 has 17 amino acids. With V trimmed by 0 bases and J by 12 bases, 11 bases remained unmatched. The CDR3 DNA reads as TGCGCCAGCAGCTTGGATCGGACTAGCGGGGGGTTGGATGGGCAGTTCTTC. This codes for CASSLDRTSGGLDGQFF.

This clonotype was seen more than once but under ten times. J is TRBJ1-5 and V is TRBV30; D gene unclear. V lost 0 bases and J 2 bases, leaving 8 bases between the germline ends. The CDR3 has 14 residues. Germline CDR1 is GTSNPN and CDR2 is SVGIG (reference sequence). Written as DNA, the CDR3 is TGTGCCTGGAGTGTAGGGAGTCGCAATCAGCCCCAGCATTTT. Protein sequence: CAWSVGSRNQPQHF. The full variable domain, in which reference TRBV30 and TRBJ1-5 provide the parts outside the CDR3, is SQTIHQWPATLVQPVGSPLSLECTVEGTSNPNLYWYRQAAGRGLQLLFYSVGIGQISSEVPQNLSASRPQDRQFILSSKKLLLSDSGFYLCAWSVGSRNQPQHFGDGTRLSIL.

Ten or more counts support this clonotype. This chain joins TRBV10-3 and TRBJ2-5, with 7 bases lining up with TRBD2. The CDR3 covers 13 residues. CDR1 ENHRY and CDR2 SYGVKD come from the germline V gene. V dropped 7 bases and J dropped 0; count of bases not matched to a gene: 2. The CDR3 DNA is TGTGCCATCATGGGGGGGAACCAAGAGACCCAGTACTTC. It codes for CAIMGGNQETQYF.

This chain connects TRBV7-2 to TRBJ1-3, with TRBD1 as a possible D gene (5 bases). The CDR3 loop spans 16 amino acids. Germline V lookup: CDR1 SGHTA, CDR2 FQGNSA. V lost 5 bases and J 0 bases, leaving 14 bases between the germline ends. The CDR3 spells CASSRYTGNSGNTIYF. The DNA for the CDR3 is TGTGCCAGCAGCCGTTATACAGGAAACTCTGGAAACACCATATATTTT. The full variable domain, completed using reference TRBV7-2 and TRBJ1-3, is GAGVSQSPSNKVTEKGKDVELRCDPISGHTALYWYRQSLGQGLEFLIYFQGNSAPDKSGLPSDRFSAERTGGSVSTLTIQRTQQEDSAVYLCASSRYTGNSGNTIYFGEGSWLTVV.

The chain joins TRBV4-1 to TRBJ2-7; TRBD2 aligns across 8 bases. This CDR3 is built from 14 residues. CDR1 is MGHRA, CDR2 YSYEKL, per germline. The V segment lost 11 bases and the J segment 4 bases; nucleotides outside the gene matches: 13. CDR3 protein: CASRAPGGRYEQYF. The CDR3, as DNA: TGCGCCTCCCGGGCTCCGGGGGGGCGATACGAGCAGTACTTC.

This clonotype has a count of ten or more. DNA of the CDR3: TGCGCCAGCAGCTTAGCACTAGCGGGGAACACCGGGGAGCTGTTTTTT. Translating it yields CASSLALAGNTGELFF. V usage is TRBV5-1 and J usage is TRBJ2-2, with 9 nucleotides matching TRBD2. V gave up 2 bases and J gave up 1 base; unmatched junction bases: 3. CDR3 length: 16 residues. The germline V gene has CDR1 SGHRS and CDR2 YFSETQ. The full variable domain, its missing parts supplied by reference TRBV5-1 and TRBJ2-2, is KAGVTQTPRYLIKTRGQQVTLSCSPISGHRSVSWYQQTPGQGLQFLFEYFSETQRNKGNFPGRFSGRQFSNSRSEMNVSTLELGDSALYLCASSLALAGNTGELFFGEGSRLTVL.

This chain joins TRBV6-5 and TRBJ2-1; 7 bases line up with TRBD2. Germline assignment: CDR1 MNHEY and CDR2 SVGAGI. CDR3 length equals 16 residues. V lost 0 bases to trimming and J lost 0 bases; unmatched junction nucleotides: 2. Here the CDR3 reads CASSYSPGGSYNEQFF. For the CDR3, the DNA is TGTGCCAGCAGTTACTCGCCGGGGGGCTCCTACAATGAGCAGTTCTTC.

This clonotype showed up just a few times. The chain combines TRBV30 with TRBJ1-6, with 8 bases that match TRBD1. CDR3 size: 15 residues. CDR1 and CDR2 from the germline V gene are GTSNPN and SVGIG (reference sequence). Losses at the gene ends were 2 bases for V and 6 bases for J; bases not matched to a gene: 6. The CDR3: CAWSTGGMGNSPLHF. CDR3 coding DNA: TGTGCCTGGAGTACAGGGGGTATGGGTAATTCACCCCTCCACTTT.

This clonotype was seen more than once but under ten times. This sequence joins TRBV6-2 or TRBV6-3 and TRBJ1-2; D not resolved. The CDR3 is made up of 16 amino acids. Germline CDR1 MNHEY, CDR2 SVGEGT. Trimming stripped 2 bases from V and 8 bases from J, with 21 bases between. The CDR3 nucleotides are TGTGCCAGCAGTTACCCCATTAGCACTAGTCTGGGAGGCTACACCTTC. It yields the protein CASSYPISTSLGGYTF.

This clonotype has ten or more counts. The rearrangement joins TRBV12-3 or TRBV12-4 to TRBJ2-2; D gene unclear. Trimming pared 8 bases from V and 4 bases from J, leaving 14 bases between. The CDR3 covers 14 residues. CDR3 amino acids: CASGSRTVTGELFF. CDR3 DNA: TGTGCCAGCGGCTCACGGACGGTCACCGGGGAGCTGTTTTTT.

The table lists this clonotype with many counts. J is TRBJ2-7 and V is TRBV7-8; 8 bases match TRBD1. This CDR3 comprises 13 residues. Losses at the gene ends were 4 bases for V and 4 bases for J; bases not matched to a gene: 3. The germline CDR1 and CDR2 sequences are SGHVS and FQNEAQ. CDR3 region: CASSSRTGYEQYF. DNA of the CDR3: TGTGCCAGCAGCTCCCGGACAGGGTACGAGCAGTACTTC.

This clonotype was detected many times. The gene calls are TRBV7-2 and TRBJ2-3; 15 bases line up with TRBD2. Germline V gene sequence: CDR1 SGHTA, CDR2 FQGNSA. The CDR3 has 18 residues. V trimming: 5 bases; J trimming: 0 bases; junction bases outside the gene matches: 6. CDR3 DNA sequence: TGTGCCAGCAGCCCCGGGACTAGCGGGGGGACAAGCACAGATACGCAGTATTTT. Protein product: CASSPGTSGGTSTDTQYF.

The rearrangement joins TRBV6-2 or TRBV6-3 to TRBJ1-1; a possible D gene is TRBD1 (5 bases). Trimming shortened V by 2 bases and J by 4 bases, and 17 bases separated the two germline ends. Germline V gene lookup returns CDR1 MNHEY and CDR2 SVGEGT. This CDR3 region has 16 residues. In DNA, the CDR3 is TGTGCCAGCAGTTACCCTCCACCTGGGGCGGGCACTGAAGCTTTCTTT. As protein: CASSYPPPGAGTEAFF.